This entry is about one TCR beta chain. The CDR3 totals 16 residues. Germline-derived CDR1 and CDR2 are MNHEY and SMNVEV (reference sequence). V lost 3 bases and J lost 5, with 14 bases in between. The method was immunoSEQ multiplex PCR; TCRdb's version includes in-frame clones alone and lacks a portion of them. Counted here are about 300,000 clones, about 72% occurring once; the ten biggest clones make up 5.6%. This specimen comes from a study of cytotoxic CD8 clonotypes in ibrutinib-treated CLL. Overall study context: There were, on average, about 250,000 productive templates and under 95,000 productive rearrangements per sample.

The chain employs TRBV27 and TRBJ1-6; D ambiguous. The origin of this receptor is a human donor with chronic lymphocytic leukemia. This specimen consisted of PBMCs, obtained at disease progression, from a patient treated with ibrutinib. The CDR3 is CASSLRVRTHNSPLHF. In DNA, the CDR3 is TGTGCCAGCAGTTTGCGTGTGAGGACGCATAATTCACCCCTCCACTTT.